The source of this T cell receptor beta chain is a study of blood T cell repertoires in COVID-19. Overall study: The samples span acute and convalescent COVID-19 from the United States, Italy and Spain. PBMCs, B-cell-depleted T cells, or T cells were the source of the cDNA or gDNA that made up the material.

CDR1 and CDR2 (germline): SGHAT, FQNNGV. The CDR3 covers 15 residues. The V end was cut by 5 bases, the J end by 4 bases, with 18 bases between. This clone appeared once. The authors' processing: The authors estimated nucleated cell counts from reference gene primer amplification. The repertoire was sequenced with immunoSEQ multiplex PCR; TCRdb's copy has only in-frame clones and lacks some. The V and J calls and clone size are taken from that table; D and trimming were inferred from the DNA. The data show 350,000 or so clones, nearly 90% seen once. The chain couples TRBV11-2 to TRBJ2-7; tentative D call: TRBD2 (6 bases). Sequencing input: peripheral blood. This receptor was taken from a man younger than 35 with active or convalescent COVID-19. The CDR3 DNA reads TGTGCCAGCAGCCGCGGCTGGACTACATCTTACGAGCAGTACTTC. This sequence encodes CASSRGWTTSYEQYF.